This is a list of T cell receptor beta chains from one sample in a study of shared clonotypes between healthy human individuals. The protocol was immunoSEQ multiplex PCR, while the TCRdb copy is restricted to in-frame clones and leaves out a portion. Among millions of clones listed, just over 90% were seen once. Input material: naive CD4+ T cells sorted from blood. The receptors originated from a man younger than 30 in good health. The CDR3 runs from the conserved cysteine through the conserved F or W. Each record gives: J gene, V gene, CDR3 protein.

j_call: TRBJ1-3; v_call: TRBV5-4; cdr3_aa: CASSVGTGGNGNTIYF
j_call: TRBJ1-6; v_call: TRBV2; cdr3_aa: CASSGDSIGSPLHF
j_call: TRBJ1-6; v_call: TRBV30; cdr3_aa: CAWSGQANSPLHF
j_call: TRBJ2-2; v_call: TRBV7-2; cdr3_aa: CASSFTPRTTGELFF
j_call: TRBJ2-5; v_call: TRBV30; cdr3_aa: CAWSPGASGRVETQYF
j_call: .; v_call: TRBV5-1; cdr3_aa: CASSLEGHTYEQYF
j_call: TRBJ1-5; v_call: TRBV2; cdr3_aa: CASSGQGREQPQHF
j_call: TRBJ2-3; v_call: TRBV4-2; cdr3_aa: CASSQTGQGGLTDTQYF
j_call: TRBJ2-2; v_call: TRBV28; cdr3_aa: CASRAGGTGELFF
j_call: TRBJ1-6; v_call: TRBV18; cdr3_aa: CASSPGGQENNSPLHF
j_call: TRBJ2-5; v_call: TRBV9; cdr3_aa: CASSVAASGGFETQYF
j_call: TRBJ1-1; v_call: TRBV7-3; cdr3_aa: CASSLERDTEAFF
j_call: TRBJ1-5; v_call: TRBV2; cdr3_aa: CASSGQGDNQPQHF
j_call: TRBJ2-5; v_call: TRBV5-1; cdr3_aa: CASGTSPGQGSETQYF
j_call: TRBJ2-6; v_call: TRBV6-1; cdr3_aa: CASSVGSAGANVLTF
j_call: TRBJ1-4; v_call: TRBV19; cdr3_aa: CASSKGPNEKLFF
j_call: TRBJ2-1; v_call: TRBV5-1; cdr3_aa: CASSLSAFYNEQFF
j_call: TRBJ2-2; v_call: TRBV9; cdr3_aa: CASSVVTGGNTGELFF
j_call: TRBJ2-5; v_call: TRBV21-1; cdr3_aa: CASSKGVRGPRGQETQYF
j_call: TRBJ2-2; v_call: TRBV7-7; cdr3_aa: CASTLDRTNTGELFF
j_call: TRBJ1-3; v_call: TRBV18; cdr3_aa: CASSGDITLLGADTIYF
j_call: TRBJ1-1; v_call: TRBV5-8; cdr3_aa: CASSPNYGGRNTEAFF
j_call: TRBJ2-5; v_call: TRBV2; cdr3_aa: CASSWTEETQYF
j_call: TRBJ1-1; v_call: TRBV27; cdr3_aa: CASSLFGHRGTEAFF
j_call: TRBJ2-1; v_call: TRBV5-1; cdr3_aa: CASTPTSGYNEQFF
j_call: TRBJ2-1; v_call: TRBV4-3; cdr3_aa: CASSQDASRSYNEQFF
j_call: TRBJ1-5; v_call: TRBV2; cdr3_aa: CASSEGSLPPQHF
j_call: TRBJ2-3; v_call: TRBV6-5; cdr3_aa: CASSPRDRLTDTQYF
j_call: TRBJ2-5; v_call: TRBV5-1; cdr3_aa: CASSLAGVGETQYF
j_call: TRBJ1-2; v_call: TRBV29-1; cdr3_aa: CSVQLQGLYGYTF
j_call: TRBJ2-3; v_call: TRBV30; cdr3_aa: CAWSLSGRAGNTQYF
j_call: TRBJ2-7; v_call: TRBV2; cdr3_aa: CASRRTGGGYEQYF
j_call: TRBJ2-1; v_call: TRBV6-5; cdr3_aa: CASSMLTGPNEQFF
j_call: TRBJ2-1; v_call: TRBV19; cdr3_aa: CASRSSGGTYNEQFF
j_call: TRBJ1-2; v_call: TRBV28; cdr3_aa: CASRYPLQGNGYTF
j_call: TRBJ1-2; v_call: TRBV7-2; cdr3_aa: CASSLGREGNYGYTF
j_call: TRBJ1-5; v_call: TRBV4-2; cdr3_aa: CASSQESNSPSNQPQHF
j_call: TRBJ1-6; v_call: TRBV9; cdr3_aa: CASSVGTVGRSPLHF
j_call: TRBJ2-2; v_call: TRBV5-1; cdr3_aa: CASSSSSGSSAGELFF
j_call: TRBJ2-1; v_call: TRBV28; cdr3_aa: CASSPTGTSGGRNNEQFF